This T cell receptor (beta chain) was identified in a study of blood T cell repertoires in COVID-19 (dated by TCRdb to about 2020). For context, the study as a whole: Samples covering the acute and convalescent phases of COVID-19 were provided by collaborators in the United States, Italy and Spain. Where HLA class I and class II types were available, the types were taken from metadata supplied by the sample provider, not from assay-based typing. The prospective study material was composed of cDNA or gDNA derived from T cells, B-cell-depleted T cells, or PBMCs. The repertoires were released in a freely available public database meant as a resource for research on the immune response to SARS-CoV-2. The dataset comprised deeply sampled blood TCRbeta repertoires from subjects exposed to, actively infected with, or recovered from COVID-19. Sample metadata almost always included a de-identified subject ID, COVID-19 status, age in years and sex. Samples were obtained from the ongoing ImmuneRACE study (first 160 participants) and from over a thousand subjects provided by 6 global collaborators.

Whole blood was collected in K2EDTA tubes by collaborating institutions according to the institutions' own protocols. Collaborator samples were shipped for TCRbeta analysis as frozen whole blood, isolated PBMCs, or DNA extracted from either sample type. TCRbeta CDR3 regions were amplified from genomic DNA by means of the immunoSEQ Assay, a bias-controlled multiplex PCR. In the source study's methods: The number of nucleated cells in each sample was estimated from the amplification of reference gene primers within the assay. To quantify the absolute abundance of each unique TCRbeta CDR3 rearrangement, sequence reads were collapsed and filtered. For each sample, productive Simpson clonality was calculated as the square root of Simpson's diversity index across productive rearrangements. TCRdb re-hosts the immuneACCESS table, in-frame sequences only. Its copies lack some clones; in the studies checked, an unresolved V gene accounts for under half of them, and the cause for the rest is not known. That table furnishes V, J and clone size, whereas the DNA furnished D and trimming. The sample table shows about 240,000 clones, and 80% to 90% are seen once. The ten most abundant clones make up 6.2% of the sample.

General study outcomes and caveats: The quantity of clinical and demographic metadata differed by source and by participant and was supplied without curation.

CDR3 length: 13 amino acids, cysteine to phenylalanine. This entry keeps only the CDR3 DNA: 39 bases, framed from base 1. CDR1 and CDR2 were assigned from the germline V gene as MNHEY and SVGAGI. V is cut by 6 bases and J by 8 bases, and the space between the germline ends is 13 bases. Points on this clone: It lacks a known antigen. No much larger clone exists at a distance of one base, and base qualities are not known.

The sequence is built from TRBV6-5 and TRBJ1-4; TRBD1 is possibly the D segment (5 matching bases). This clonotype was obtained from a man aged 55 to 70 with acute or convalescent COVID-19. Sample: peripheral blood. CDR3 protein: CASSRGSYEKLFF. In nucleotide form, the sequence is TGTGCCAGCAGCCGGGGGAGTTACGAAAAACTGTTTTTT.